This TCR beta chain was recovered during a study of blood T cell repertoires in COVID-19. For the study at large: COVID-19 samples, acute and convalescent, were from the United States, Italy and Spain. T cells, B-cell-depleted T cells, or PBMCs provided the cDNA or gDNA that served as material.

The CDR3 loop spans 13 amino acids. Germline assignment: CDR1 MRHNA and CDR2 SNTAGT. The V end was cut by 8 bases, the J end by 3 bases, with 13 bases between. Authors' methods: Using reference gene primer amplification, nucleated cell counts were estimated. Method: immunoSEQ multiplex PCR; TCRdb's copy keeps in-frame clones and lacks some. For V, J and clone size, that table is used; D and trimming come from the DNA. The sample includes nearly 95,000 clones, roughly 84% of them seen just once. What was sequenced was peripheral blood. This TCR came from a woman older than 75 with acute or convalescent COVID-19. This rearrangement joins TRBV6-4 to TRBJ1-1, with no clear D. The CDR3 region is CASHGFMDTEAFF. The CDR3 nucleotides are TGTGCCAGCCACGGGTTTATGGACACTGAAGCTTTCTTT.